What follows are 22 T cell receptor beta chains derived from one specimen sequenced in a study of cytomegalovirus exposure and HLA in healthy donors. The PCR was carried out with 60 Vbeta primers and 13 Jbeta primers. Produced via immunoSEQ multiplex PCR; TCRdb's table is partial and in-frame only. The sample yields approximately 280,000 clones, roughly 88% seen once. Sequencing was done on a sample of PBMCs. The origin of the receptors is a man between 40 and 49 years old in good health and CMV-seropositive.

The V gene is TRBV4-1, the J gene TRBJ2-7; the D is unclear. V was pared by 2 bases and J by 0 bases, with 11 bases between. The CDR3 is 15 residues long. Germline V CDR1 and CDR2: MGHRA, YSYEKL. The CDR3 DNA reads as TGCGCCAGCAGCCAAACAGAAGGCGCCTCCTACGAGCAGTACTTC. Translated: CASSQTEGASYEQYF.

The chain is built from TRBV7-2 and TRBJ1-1; the D gene is possibly TRBD1 (5 bases). V dropped 6 bases and J dropped 2 bases, with 10 bases sitting between them. The CDR3 is 13 residues long. The germline V gene encodes CDR1 SGHTA and CDR2 FQGNSA. CDR3 sequence (DNA): TGTGCCAGCAGGGGGCATTTCAACACTGAAGCTTTCTTT. Protein product: CASRGHFNTEAFF.

This clone was observed a few times. The chain combines TRBV29-1 with TRBJ2-7; 14 bases map to TRBD2. After removal of 7 bases from V and 7 bases from J, the junction contained 9 bases not matched to a gene. Per the germline V gene, CDR1 is SQVTM and CDR2 is ANQGSEA. The CDR3 consists of 14 residues. The CDR3: CSAAGTSGRGEQYF. The CDR3 DNA is TGCAGCGCCGCGGGGACTAGCGGGAGAGGGGAGCAGTACTTC.

In regard to this clone: One end of the junction varies from germline; a read error may be responsible. This CDR3 is CSSSLVDQPQHF. In nucleotides, the CDR3 is TGTTCCAGCAGCTTAGTCGATCAGCCCCAGCATTTT. The V gene is TRBV7-9, the J gene TRBJ1-5, with no clear D. Germline assignment: CDR1 SEHNR and CDR2 FQNEAQ (reference sequence). This CDR3 has 12 residues.

The chain has TRBV28 and TRBJ2-1; 14 positions agree with TRBD2. The CDR3 is 18 residues long. With V trimmed by 7 bases and J by 4 bases, 12 bases remained unmatched. Germline assignment: CDR1 MDHEN and CDR2 SYDVKM. The DNA for the CDR3 is TGTGCCAGCAATTCGATGGGACTAGCGGGAGTAGGGTACAATGAGCAGTTCTTC. Its protein is CASNSMGLAGVGYNEQFF.

The V gene is TRBV27, the J gene TRBJ2-1; 10 bases map to TRBD2. CDR3 length: 14 residues. With V trimmed by 8 bases and J by 4 bases, 5 bases remained unmatched. Germline CDR1 reads MNHEY; CDR2 reads SMNVEV (reference sequence). The CDR3 region is CASSSSGGYNEQFF. The CDR3 coding sequence is TGTGCCAGCTCCTCTAGCGGGGGTTACAATGAGCAGTTCTTC.

CDR3 protein: CASSYSTGEKLFF. Here the CDR3 DNA reads TGTGCCAGCAGTTACTCGACCGGGGAAAAACTGTTTTTT. The chain has TRBV6-5 and TRBJ1-4; D uncertain. The CDR3 loop spans 13 amino acids. Germline V CDR1 and CDR2: MNHEY, SVGAGI. The germline V and J ends were trimmed by 0 bases and 8 bases, with 7 bases remaining between them.

A remark on this clone: At one boundary the junction diverges from the germline segment, which might be a read error. The chain employs TRBV7-9 and TRBJ2-3; 9 bases map to TRBD2. The CDR3 length is 17 residues. The germline gives CDR1 SEHNR, CDR2 FQNEAQ (reference sequence). The CDR3 DNA reads TGTTCCAGCAGCACGTACCGGACTAGCGTCAGCACAGATACGCAGTATTTT. It is translated as CSSSTYRTSVSTDTQYF.

This sequence joins TRBV6-1 and TRBJ2-7, with 7 bases aligning to TRBD1. Germline values: CDR1 MNHNS, CDR2 SASEGT. V lost 1 base and J lost 2; bases outside the gene matches: 2. The CDR3 has 14 residues. CDR3 DNA: TGTGCCAGCAGTGAAGGGGACAGCGCCTACGAGCAGTACTTC. Residues: CASSEGDSAYEQYF.

The CDR3 DNA reads TGTGCCAGCAGCTCCCAGAGACAAAAAAACACTGAAGCTTTCTTT. It encodes CASSSQRQKNTEAFF. The chain employs TRBV5-4 and TRBJ1-1; D ambiguous. The germline V gene has CDR1 SGHNT and CDR2 YYREEE (reference sequence). The length of the CDR3 is 15 residues. V was trimmed by 3 bases and J by 2 bases, leaving 14 bases between them.

This clone was found once. The V gene is TRBV27, the J gene TRBJ2-7; 9 bases agree with TRBD1. The CDR3 runs to 15 residues. V shed 5 bases and J 3 bases; nucleotides not matched to a gene: 8. The V gene's germline CDR1 is MNHEY and CDR2 SMNVEV (reference sequence). The DNA of the CDR3 is TGTGCCAGCAGTCCCCTGACAGGGGGGGTCTACGAGCAGTACTTC. Its translation: CASSPLTGGVYEQYF.

The chain employs TRBV29-1 and TRBJ1-2; tentative D call: TRBD1 (5 bases). This CDR3 region has 14 residues. The V gene's germline CDR1 is SQVTM and CDR2 ANQGSEA. The V end lost 6 bases, the J end lost 3 bases, and 17 bases lay between the germline ends. In nucleotides, the CDR3 is TGCAGCGTCGCCGGACATTTTCGGGACTATGGCTACACCTTC. Translation gives CSVAGHFRDYGYTF.

The chain employs TRBV14 and TRBJ2-1; D gene uncertain. The V end lost 1 base, the J end lost 8 bases, and 3 bases lay between the germline ends. CDR3 length equals 11 residues. Looked up from germline, CDR1 is SGHDN and CDR2 is FVKESK. This CDR3 reads CASSQAYEQFF. CDR3 DNA: TGTGCCAGCAGCCAAGCCTATGAGCAGTTCTTC.

This rearrangement joins TRBV13 to TRBJ2-2, with 7 positions matching TRBD2. Germline loops: CDR1 PRHDT, CDR2 FYEKMQ (reference sequence). The CDR3 is made up of 16 amino acids. With V trimmed by 5 bases and J by 0 bases, 6 bases remained unmatched. The CDR3 spells CASSTLAVTNTGELFF. For the CDR3, the DNA is TGTGCCAGCAGCACCCTAGCGGTCACGAACACCGGGGAGCTGTTTTTT.

This chain joins TRBV5-4 and TRBJ2-1; a possible D gene is TRBD1 (6 bases). The ends were cut back, 8 bases at V and 6 bases at J, with 21 bases in the middle. The CDR3 contains 15 residues. Germline V gene sequence: CDR1 SGHNT, CDR2 YYREEE (reference sequence). The CDR3 is CASWPGDYMGNEQFF. CDR3 nucleotide sequence: TGTGCCAGTTGGCCAGGGGATTACATGGGCAATGAGCAGTTCTTC.

V gene TRBV5-1 combines with J gene TRBJ2-1; 7 bases map to TRBD2. This CDR3 contains 15 residues. The germline V gene has CDR1 SGHRS and CDR2 YFSETQ. With V trimmed by 0 bases and J by 5 bases, 5 bases remained unmatched. CDR3: CASSLALAGHNEQFF. The CDR3 DNA reads TGCGCCAGCAGCTTGGCCTTAGCGGGTCACAATGAGCAGTTCTTC.

This rearrangement joins TRBV7-9 to TRBJ2-7, with 11 bases aligning to TRBD2. The CDR3 has 15 residues. Looked up from germline, CDR1 is SEHNR and CDR2 is FQNEAQ (reference sequence). V dropped 3 bases and J dropped 4; count of bases not matched to a gene: 5. The CDR3, as DNA: TGTGCCAGCAGCTTTGAGAGACTAGCGGGATACGAGCAGTACTTC. Protein product: CASSFERLAGYEQYF.

The rearrangement links TRBV6-1 to TRBJ2-7; 8 bases agree with TRBD2. The germline V gene encodes CDR1 MNHNS and CDR2 SASEGT. The CDR3 runs to 13 residues. V trimming: 7 bases; J trimming: 4 bases; junction bases outside the gene matches: 6. CDR3 DNA sequence: TGTGCCAGCACGCGGACTAGCTCTTACGAGCAGTACTTC. It encodes CASTRTSSYEQYF.

The chain has TRBV7-9 and TRBJ1-1, with a possible D match to TRBD1 (6 bases). Germline V gives CDR1 SEHNR, CDR2 FQNEAQ (reference sequence). The CDR3 is made up of 14 amino acids. Trimming stripped 5 bases from V and 4 bases from J, with 14 bases between. The CDR3 region has the DNA TGTGCCAGCAGCGGATCCGACAGGATCACTGAAGCTTTCTTT. This codes for CASSGSDRITEAFF.

The chain combines TRBV5-1 with TRBJ1-2; D gene ambiguous. The CDR3 consists of 13 residues. Per germline, CDR1 SGHRS and CDR2 YFSETQ. V gave up 0 bases and J gave up 3 bases, with 6 bases separating them. CDR3 sequence reads: CASSLGHYYGYTF. The CDR3 region has the DNA TGCGCCAGCAGCTTGGGTCACTACTATGGCTACACCTTC.

With regard to this clone: The same CDR3 is also encoded by other DNA sequences in this sample. The V and J genes are TRBV5-1 and TRBJ2-2; 8 nucleotides match TRBD1. V lost 3 bases, J lost 1 base, and 2 bases stayed unmatched. The germline V gene encodes CDR1 SGHRS and CDR2 YFSETQ. The CDR3 extends over 15 amino acids. CDR3 residues: CASSSGQGNTGELFF. Here the CDR3 DNA reads TGCGCCAGCAGCTCAGGACAGGGGAACACCGGGGAGCTGTTTTTT.

A few counts support this clone. The chain combines TRBV7-3 with TRBJ2-1; 10 bases match TRBD1. V lost 0 bases, J lost 7 bases, and 3 bases stayed unmatched. The CDR3 has 15 amino acids. Germline V CDR1 and CDR2: SGHTA, FQGTGA. The CDR3 sequence: CASSLTGTGVNEQFF. As DNA, the CDR3 is TGTGCCAGCAGCTTAACCGGGACAGGGGTAAATGAGCAGTTCTTC.